One and the same sample provided the 18 T cell receptor beta chains below, sequenced in a study of blood T cell repertoires in COVID-19. Some clones are missing from TCRdb's copy, which holds only in-frame ones; the method was immunoSEQ multiplex PCR. In the table there are about 140,000 clones, 80% to 90% of which are singletons. The sequenced sample consisted of peripheral blood. These receptors were obtained from a woman aged 45-65 years with acute or convalescent COVID-19.

This clone has a single count. The chain is built from TRBV24-1 and TRBJ1-5; D may be TRBD1 (5 bases). This CDR3 is built from 13 residues. The V end lost 5 bases, the J end lost 6 bases, and 10 bases lay between the germline ends. Germline loops: CDR1 KGHDR, CDR2 SFDVKD. The CDR3 region has the DNA TGTGCCACCAGTGGGCAGGGCGGTCAGCCCCAGCATTTT. Protein: CATSGQGGQPQHF.

The chain links TRBV2 to TRBJ2-7; TRBD1 matches at 11 bases. The germline CDR1 and CDR2 sequences are SNHLY and FYNNEI. The CDR3 loop spans 13 amino acids. V lost 10 bases and J lost 4; bases outside the gene matches: 6. This CDR3 reads CATTGTGGYEQYF. The CDR3 nucleotides are TGTGCCACCACCGGGACAGGGGGATACGAGCAGTACTTC. The full variable domain, in which reference TRBV2 and TRBJ2-7 provide the parts outside the CDR3, is EPEVTQTPSHQVTQMGQEVILRCVPISNHLYFYWYRQILGQKVEFLVSFYNNEISEKSEIFDDQFSVERPDGSNFTLKIRSTKLEDSAMYFCATTGTGGYEQYFGPGTRLTVT.

The chain employs TRBV7-9 and TRBJ2-5; 8 nucleotides agree with TRBD1. Germline trimming cut 8 bases from V and 2 bases from J; bases unmatched to any gene: 7. CDR1 and CDR2 from the germline V gene are SEHNR and FQNEAQ (reference sequence). This CDR3 contains 14 residues. The CDR3 spells CASGPGTGQETQYF. The CDR3, as DNA: TGTGCCAGCGGACCCGGGACAGGACAAGAGACCCAGTACTTC.

This sequence joins TRBV5-4 and TRBJ1-1; 8 positions match TRBD1. Trimming took 4 bases from V and 2 from J; bases not matched to a gene: 10. Germline V gene lookup returns CDR1 SGHNT and CDR2 YYREEE (reference sequence). The CDR3 length is 16 residues. The CDR3 loop reads CASSGEQGVLNTEAFF. The CDR3 nucleotides are TGTGCCAGCAGCGGAGAACAGGGGGTTCTTAACACTGAAGCTTTCTTT.

This chain connects TRBV9 to TRBJ1-1; 10 nucleotides align to TRBD1. Germline V gene data show CDR1 as SGDLS and CDR2 as YYNGEE. Trimming took 0 bases from V and 4 from J; bases not matched to a gene: 9. The CDR3 runs 17 residues. CDR3 nucleotide sequence: TGTGCCAGCAGCGTAGAAACCTGGGGACAGGGGAGCACTGAAGCTTTCTTT. It translates to CASSVETWGQGSTEAFF.

This CDR3 reads CASSPTPGTLFQYF. The CDR3 bases are TGTGCCAGCTCACCTACCCCGGGGACTCTTTTTCAGTACTTC. The chain is built from TRBV18 and TRBJ2-4; tentative D call: TRBD2 (6 bases). The CDR3 is made up of 14 amino acids. Germline CDR1 reads KGHSH; CDR2 reads LQKENI. Trimming removed 3 bases from V and 11 bases from J, with 17 bases in between.

The CDR3 bases are TGTGCCAGCAGCGCCCGGACAGGGGTTACCTACGAGCAGTACTTC. Amino acids: CASSARTGVTYEQYF. The rearrangement uses TRBV11-2 and TRBJ2-7, with 9 bases lining up with TRBD1. The CDR3 length is 15 residues. V lost 5 bases to trimming and J lost 2 bases; unmatched junction nucleotides: 7. Per the germline V gene, CDR1 is SGHAT and CDR2 is FQNNGV.

The chain joins TRBV18 to TRBJ2-7, with 7 nucleotides matching TRBD2. The CDR3 is made up of 14 amino acids. J was trimmed by 3 bases and V by 3 bases; bases with no gene match: 5. The germline CDR1 and CDR2 sequences are KGHSH and LQKENI. Here the CDR3 reads CASSPPAGYYEQYF. In DNA form, the CDR3 reads TGTGCCAGCTCACCTCCAGCGGGATACTACGAGCAGTACTTC.

V gene TRBV9 combines with J gene TRBJ2-1, with TRBD2 matching 8 bases. The CDR3 covers 16 residues. Germline V gene data show CDR1 as SGDLS and CDR2 as YYNGEE. The V and J ends lost 0 bases and 7 bases, in that order; junction bases with no gene match: 9. CDR3 loop: CASSVGGSLAGNEQFF. The CDR3 DNA follows: TGTGCCAGCAGCGTAGGGGGGTCCTTAGCGGGAAATGAGCAGTTCTTC.

This chain joins TRBV5-1 and TRBJ1-5; weak D call: TRBD1 (6 bases). This CDR3 has 14 residues. CDR1 and CDR2 from the germline V gene are SGHRS and YFSETQ. V was shortened by 4 bases and J by 3 bases, with 11 bases between the two germline ends. The CDR3 reads CASSPGGYNQPQHF. The CDR3 region has the DNA TGCGCCAGCAGCCCGGGGGGCTACAATCAGCCCCAGCATTTT.

The CDR3 protein is CASSTRTSGPNTGELFF. In DNA form, the CDR3 reads TGTGCCAGCAGCACCCGGACTAGCGGGCCTAACACCGGGGAGCTGTTTTTT. This rearrangement joins TRBV9 to TRBJ2-2; 11 bases align to TRBD2. The CDR3 sequence is 17 residues long. Germline assignment: CDR1 SGDLS and CDR2 YYNGEE. Unmatched junction bases numbered 7, after V lost 4 bases and J lost 2 bases.

This sequence joins TRBV5-1 and TRBJ2-1; 11 positions match TRBD2. CDR3 length equals 15 residues. The germline CDR1 and CDR2 sequences are SGHRS and YFSETQ. V gave up 0 bases and J gave up 8 bases; unmatched junction bases: 4. For the CDR3, the DNA is TGCGCCAGCAGCTTGGAATTAGCGGGAGGGTATGAGCAGTTCTTC. Protein product: CASSLELAGGYEQFF.

The rearrangement joins TRBV20-1 to TRBJ1-1; D gene uncertain. Trimming shortened V by 1 base and J by 10 bases, and 7 bases separated the two germline ends. CDR1 and CDR2 from the germline V gene are DFQATT and SNEGSKA (reference sequence). The CDR3 runs to 10 residues. CDR3 protein: CSARGEGAFF. In DNA form, the CDR3 reads TGCAGTGCTAGAGGGGAGGGAGCTTTCTTT.

V usage is TRBV5-1 and J usage is TRBJ2-5, with 7 bases that match TRBD2. The germline V gene encodes CDR1 SGHRS and CDR2 YFSETQ. The CDR3 length is 13 residues. V lost 4 bases, J lost 4 bases, and 4 bases stayed unmatched. CDR3 nucleotides: TGCGCCAGCAGCCCGGGACTACTAGAGACCCAGTACTTC. This codes for CASSPGLLETQYF.

This sequence joins TRBV7-9 and TRBJ2-2; D is uncertain. Looked up from germline, CDR1 is SEHNR and CDR2 is FQNEAQ (reference sequence). Trimming pared 4 bases from V and 6 bases from J, leaving 24 bases between. The CDR3 length is 18 residues. The CDR3 coding sequence is TGTGCCAGCAGCTCGTCCCTCGCTTCGGTCTACCGGTCCGGGGAGCTGTTTTTT. Protein: CASSSSLASVYRSGELFF.

This chain uses TRBV7-9 with TRBJ2-3, with D unresolved. The CDR3 loop spans 13 amino acids. Germline V gene lookup returns CDR1 SEHNR and CDR2 FQNEAQ (reference sequence). The V gene lost 11 bases and the J gene lost 0 bases, with 12 bases spanning the gap. CDR3 loop: CAVSSASTDTQYF. The DNA of the CDR3 is TGTGCCGTCAGCAGCGCTAGCACAGATACGCAGTATTTT.

The chain combines TRBV5-4 with TRBJ2-5; 8 bases agree with TRBD2. Trimming took 4 bases from V and 0 from J; bases not matched to a gene: 11. The CDR3 length is 17 residues. The germline gives CDR1 SGHNT, CDR2 YYREEE (reference sequence). The CDR3 coding sequence is TGTGCCAGCAGCCCCGCCGGGAGGGGCCAGTACCAAGAGACCCAGTACTTC. Translated: CASSPAGRGQYQETQYF.

This chain links TRBV6-1 with TRBJ2-7, with D tentatively TRBD2 (5 bases). V lost 2 bases and J 1 base, leaving 15 bases between the germline ends. Germline V lookup: CDR1 MNHNS, CDR2 SASEGT. The CDR3 is made up of 16 amino acids. The CDR3 loop reads CASSEIVGSGSYEQYF. The CDR3 coding sequence is TGTGCCAGCAGTGAAATAGTGGGTTCGGGATCCTACGAGCAGTACTTC.